A selection of T cell receptor beta chains follows, all from one sample in a study of blood T cell repertoires in COVID-19. Repertoires were generated with immunoSEQ multiplex PCR, while TCRdb's copy carries only in-frame clones and drops some. The table lists about 280,000 clones, about 89% of them singletons, with around 9% in the top ten. Material for sequencing was peripheral blood. The receptors come from a man aged 35-49 years with active or convalescent COVID-19. Each CDR3 is given with its conserved first and last residue. A D gene is named only where the DNA matches it firmly. The size of a clone is reported for some rows only, either as once, few or many, or as a class for expanded clones.

>NA|TRBV27|TRBJ1-1|TRBD1
CASSLIGTGGNTEAFF
TGTGCCAGCAGTTTGATCGGGACAGGGGGAAATACTGAAGCTTTCTTT
>NA|TRBV29-1|TRBJ1-4|NA
CSVEAATNEKLFF
TGCAGCGTTGAAGCGGCAACTAATGAAAAACTGTTTTTT
>NA|TRBV5-1|TRBJ1-1|NA
CASKGGSEAFF
TGCGCCAGCAAAGGGGGAAGTGAAGCTTTCTTT
>NA|TRBV30|TRBJ2-7|TRBD2
CAWRSSGGLGEQYF
TGTGCCTGGAGATCCAGCGGGGGCTTAGGGGAGCAGTACTTC
>NA|TRBV29-1|TRBJ1-1|TRBD1
CSGTGTGSLNTEAFF
TGCAGCGGGACCGGGACAGGGAGCCTGAACACTGAAGCTTTCTTT
>NA|TRBV3-1/TRBV3-2|TRBJ2-7|NA
CASSQSQLPLNEQYF
TGTGCCAGCAGCCAATCACAGTTGCCCCTGAACGAGCAGTACTTC
>NA|TRBV24-1|TRBJ1-5|NA
CATSGPGENSNQPQHF
TGTGCCACCAGCGGCCCAGGGGAGAATAGCAATCAGCCCCAGCATTTT
>once|TRBV21-1|TRBJ2-5|NA
CASRHSGGSAETQYF
TGTGCCAGCAGGCACTCAGGTGGAAGTGCGGAGACCCAGTACTTC
>few|TRBV7-7|TRBJ2-7|TRBD2
CASSPSAGGPHYEQYF
TGTGCTAGCAGCCCAAGCGCGGGAGGGCCCCACTACGAGCAGTACTTC
>NA|TRBV6-5|TRBJ2-4|NA
CASSYQGTKNIQYF
TGTGCCAGCAGTTACCAGGGGACCAAAAACATTCAGTACTTC
>few|TRBV21-1|TRBJ1-6|NA
CASGPESPNRFYNSPLHF
TGTGCCAGCGGGCCGGAAAGCCCGAACCGTTTTTATAATTCACCCCTCCACTTT
>NA|TRBV6-5|TRBJ1-2|NA
CASSYSNRANGYTF
TGTGCCAGCAGTTACTCAAACAGGGCAAATGGCTACACCTTC
>NA|TRBV7-9|TRBJ2-7|TRBD1
CASSLKGAEQYF
TGTGCCAGCAGCTTAAAGGGGGCCGAGCAGTACTTC
>NA|TRBV5-1|TRBJ1-1|TRBD1
CASSLAGTAATFF
TGCGCCAGCAGCTTGGCGGGGACAGCCGCGACTTTCTTT
>NA|TRBV4-1|TRBJ2-5|TRBD2
CASSQSRTSGQETQYF
TGCGCCAGCAGCCAATCTCGGACTAGCGGACAAGAGACCCAGTACTTC
>NA|TRBV6-5|TRBJ2-7|TRBD1
CASSSGQGIHEQYF
TGTGCCAGCAGTTCGGGACAGGGGATACACGAGCAGTACTTC
>few|TRBV7-2|TRBJ1-2|NA
CASSLEAGTSGYTF
TGTGCCAGCAGCTTAGAGGCAGGGACAAGTGGCTACACCTTC
>NA|TRBV2|TRBJ1-5|NA
CASSEARGSQPQHF
TGTGCCAGCAGTGAAGCTCGGGGGAGTCAGCCCCAGCATTTT
>NA|TRBV9|TRBJ2-7|NA
CASSVEPEYGSYEQYF
TGTGCCAGCAGCGTCGAGCCCGAATACGGCTCCTACGAGCAGTACTTC
>NA|TRBV10-3|TRBJ1-6|NA
CAISDAGYSPLHF
TGTGCCATCAGTGACGCGGGATATTCACCCCTCCACTTT
>once|TRBV9|TRBJ1-1|NA
CASSVSAGGTEAFF
TGTGCCAGCAGCGTATCCGCGGGGGGCACTGAAGCTTTCTTT
>NA|TRBV3-1/TRBV3-2|TRBJ2-7|NA
CASSSVGGLSEQYF
TGTGCCAGCAGTTCCGTCGGCGGGTTGAGCGAGCAGTACTTC
>NA|TRBV7-2|TRBJ1-1|NA
CAKVFTGRTEAFF
TGTGCCAAGGTCTTCACAGGGCGTACTGAAGCTTTCTTT
>NA|TRBV6-5|TRBJ1-2|TRBD1
CASTLRRDSTMGYTF
TGTGCCAGCACTCTGAGACGGGACAGCACTATGGGCTACACCTTC
>NA|TRBV5-4|TRBJ2-1|TRBD1
CASSSRQGRGNEQFF
TGTGCCAGCAGCTCCAGACAGGGAAGGGGCAATGAGCAGTTCTTC
>NA|TRBV4-1|TRBJ1-1|NA
CASSQASGEAFF
TGCGCCAGCAGCCAAGCGTCAGGTGAAGCTTTCTTT
>NA|TRBV2|TRBJ2-1|NA
CASSEAQAGLSHEQFF
TGTGCCAGCAGTGAAGCGCAAGCGGGTCTAAGCCATGAGCAGTTCTTC
>NA|TRBV27|TRBJ1-5|NA
CASSSYSNQPQHF
TGTGCCAGCTCCTCTTATAGCAATCAGCCCCAGCATTTT
>NA|TRBV14|TRBJ2-7|NA
CASSQAFTSPYTYEQYF
TGTGCCAGCAGCCAAGCTTTTACTAGCCCTTATACCTACGAGCAGTACTTC
>NA|TRBV5-5|TRBJ1-4|TRBD1
CASSLKGQGDEKLFF
TGTGCCAGCAGCTTGAAGGGACAGGGGGATGAAAAACTGTTTTTT